The rows below give T cell receptor beta chains drawn from one sample of a study of shared clonotypes between healthy human individuals. The table came from immunoSEQ multiplex PCR; TCRdb's copy has only in-frame clones and leaves some out. The repertoire includes 2 million to 2.5 million clones, approximately 90% of them detected once, and roughly 0.34% sits in the top ten. The sequencing sample was made of naive CD4+ T cells from PBMCs. The receptors stem from a man aged 18 to 29 in good health. Some clones in this sample may be carry-over from other donors' samples. Each CDR3 is given with its conserved first and last residue. Fields, in order: V gene, D gene, clone size, J gene, CDR3 DNA, CDR3 protein. The D gene is left open where the match is weak. Size is omitted from some rows. Given values are once, few, many or a class for expanded clones.

>TRBV4-1|-|-|TRBJ2-4
TGCGCCAGCAGCCACACACTGCTAGCCAAAAACATTCAGTACTTC
CASSHTLLAKNIQYF
>TRBV7-9|TRBD1|-|TRBJ2-7
TGTGCCAGCAGCCCCGGGACAGGGGGCCACTCCGTCTACGAGCAGTACTTC
CASSPGTGGHSVYEQYF
>TRBV27|-|-|TRBJ2-5
TGTGCCAGCAGCCCTACCCCGTACCAAGAGACCCAGTACTTC
CASSPTPYQETQYF
>TRBV2|-|-|TRBJ2-3
TGTGCCAGCAGTAAGGAGGCCGGAGATACGCAGTATTTT
CASSKEAGDTQYF
>TRBV7-3|-|-|TRBJ1-1
TGTGCCAGCAGCTTAGTCGGGACGGACACTGAAGCTTTCTTT
CASSLVGTDTEAFF
>TRBV9|-|-|TRBJ2-1
TGTGCCAGCAGCGTAGCTACTGCGAATGAGCAGTTCTTC
CASSVATANEQFF
>TRBV5-1|TRBD2|-|TRBJ2-1
TGCGCCAGCAGCCCGGGACTAGCGGGAGGTTACAATGAGCAGTTCTTC
CASSPGLAGGYNEQFF
>TRBV30|-|-|TRBJ1-2
TGTGCCTGGTCTCTCGGATGGCCCTATGGCTACACCTTC
CAWSLGWPYGYTF
>TRBV7-8|TRBD1|-|TRBJ2-2
TGTGCCAGCAGCTCCGACAGGGTGGAAAATTTTGACACCGGGGAGCTGTTTTTT
CASSSDRVENFDTGELFF
>TRBV5-5|TRBD1|-|TRBJ1-5
TGTGCCAGCAGCTTTCACCGGGACAGGGTAGCTCAGCCCCAGCATTTT
CASSFHRDRVAQPQHF
>TRBV28|TRBD2|-|TRBJ2-7
TGTGCCAGCAGTTCCCCTAGCGGGGGGACATACGAGCAGTACTTC
CASSSPSGGTYEQYF
>TRBV7-8|-|-|TRBJ2-3
TGTGCCAGCAGCTCTTTCGGGAGCTCTAGCACAGATACGCAGTATTTT
CASSSFGSSSTDTQYF
>TRBV7-8|-|once|TRBJ1-1
TGTGCCAGCAGCCCCCTGGGGGTACTCTCGAACACTGAAGCTTTCTTT
CASSPLGVLSNTEAFF
>TRBV30|-|-|TRBJ1-1
TGTGCCTGGAGTGTACATCTGGGCAGGGCCCCGAGGACTGAAGCTTTCTTT
CAWSVHLGRAPRTEAFF
>TRBV6-5|TRBD2|-|TRBJ2-5
TGTGCCAGCAGTCGCATGGGACTAGCGGAAACGGCCCAGTACTTC
CASSRMGLAETAQYF
>TRBV18|-|-|TRBJ1-5
TGTGCCAGCTCCACGTTTAACAGAAATAGCAATCAGCCCCAGCATTTT
CASSTFNRNSNQPQHF
>TRBV4-1|-|-|TRBJ1-1
TGCGCCAGCAGCCCCGTCACTAATGGGGCCACTGAAGCTTTCTTT
CASSPVTNGATEAFF
>TRBV27|-|-|TRBJ2-3
TGTGCCAGCAAAATAAGAGTTCGCACAGATACGCAGTATTTT
CASKIRVRTDTQYF
>TRBV27|TRBD1|-|TRBJ2-5
TGTGCCAGCAGTCTCCTCCGGGACAGACAAGAGACCCAGTACTTC
CASSLLRDRQETQYF
>TRBV6-1|-|-|TRBJ1-3
TGTGCCAGCAGTGAACACTGGCAAGCGGACACCATATATTTT
CASSEHWQADTIYF
>TRBV5-1|-|-|TRBJ2-7
TGCGCCAGCAGCTCAGACCCCTCTCCCTACGAGCAGTACTTC
CASSSDPSPYEQYF
>TRBV18|-|-|TRBJ2-1
TGTGCCAGCTCTCTCCAGCATGAGGGATACAATGAGCAGTTCTTC
CASSLQHEGYNEQFF
>TRBV6-5|-|-|TRBJ2-3
TGTGCCAGCAGTTACCTACGAGATACGCAGTATTTT
CASSYLRDTQYF
>TRBV7-2|-|once|TRBJ1-1
TGTGCCAGCAGCTTAGAGCCTAATTGGGGGACTGAAGCTTTCTTT
CASSLEPNWGTEAFF
>TRBV15|TRBD1|-|TRBJ2-7
TGTGCCACCAGCAGAGCTAACAGGGGCTCTAGGGAGCAGTACTTC
CATSRANRGSREQYF
>TRBV4-1|-|-|TRBJ2-5
TGCGCCAGCAGCCAGACGGAGGGTGAGACCCAGTACTTC
CASSQTEGETQYF
>TRBV5-1|TRBD1|-|TRBJ1-1
TGCGCCAGCAGCTTCTACGGGACAGGGAAGGCTGAAGCTTTCTTT
CASSFYGTGKAEAFF
>TRBV5-1|TRBD2|-|TRBJ2-3
TGCGCCAGCAGCTTTAGCGGGAGGGCCGCGACAGATACGCAGTATTTT
CASSFSGRAATDTQYF
>TRBV18|-|few|TRBJ1-2
TGTGCCAGCTCATACAGCAGGGCTGGCTACACCTTC
CASSYSRAGYTF
>TRBV4-1|-|-|TRBJ1-1
TGCGCCAGCAGCCAAAAAGTACGACAGGTTATGAACACTGAAGCTTTCTTT
CASSQKVRQVMNTEAFF
>TRBV28|-|-|TRBJ2-1
TGTGCCAGCAGTACTAACAGGGATTGTCTGTTCTTC
CASSTNRDCLFF
>TRBV19|TRBD2|-|TRBJ2-3
TGTGCCAGTAGGCGGGAGGGCCCAGATACGCAGTATTTT
CASRREGPDTQYF
>TRBV7-9|-|-|TRBJ2-1
TGTGCCAGCAGCTTGAGAGACTATCAAAAAAATGAGCAGTTCTTC
CASSLRDYQKNEQFF
>TRBV5-4|-|few|TRBJ1-1
TGTGCCAGCAGCGGGCGGGGGAACACTGAAGCTTTCTTT
CASSGRGNTEAFF
>TRBV28|-|-|TRBJ1-4
TGTGCCAGCAGTTTAAGTACCGAAAAACTGTTTTTT
CASSLSTEKLFF
>TRBV5-4|-|-|TRBJ2-5
TGTGCCAGCAGCCCTGCCTCTAGGGAGGAGACCCAGTACTTC
CASSPASREETQYF